The TCR beta chain described here comes from a study of blood T cells in healthy people across ages (dated by TCRdb to the mid-2010s). With regard to the full study: In model experiments, template switching captured about one uniquely barcoded TCR beta cDNA molecule for every two T cells. Using the same blood draw, the study looked at two additional independent replicas of 1 million unique cDNA reads for two donors, one aged 18 to 29 and the other aged 80 or older. Donors of different ages were randomly distributed across sequencing lanes to avoid experimental bias. Four age groups were formed from the donors: young (average approximately 16 years), middle-aged (approximately 41), aged (roughly 56) and long-lived (more than 75). To track age-related changes in TCR beta repertoire diversity, the study relied on deep sequencing normalized with unique cDNA molecular identifiers. Summary of the overall study and its limitations: As age increased, observed TCR beta diversity per million T cells dropped in a roughly linear way, and a significant reduction was already evident by age 40. The percentage of naive T cells measured by flow cytometry correlated strongly with observed TCR beta diversity. Estimates of total diversity from one million sequenced T cells were regarded as lower bounds and underestimates. The long-lived group showed more naive CD4+ T cells, fewer expanded clones and increased TCR diversity than the aged group, suggesting age selection. Because donor CMV infection status was unknown, age-related changes in expanded clonotypes were potentially confounded. Because profiling used bulk unsorted PBMCs, naive and antigen-experienced compartments could not be compared conclusively.

On this clonotype: Its specific antigen is unknown. Qualities for individual bases were not recorded, and no much larger clone is one base off.

Library prep was done by 5' RACE. Sequenced using an Illumina HiSeq 2500. A second PCR of roughly 7 to 11 cycles was performed with a sample-barcoded 5' primer and a J-beta primer mix. A unique molecular identifier was introduced onto each TCR beta cDNA molecule by a template-switch 5' adaptor carrying 12 random nucleotides. Each sample yielded at least 2.5 million CDR3-containing paired-end reads. First-strand cDNA was synthesized from all RNA with the Mint cDNA synthesis kit, primed by a TRBC-specific oligonucleotide. After uracil-DNA glycosylase treatment, a first 18-cycle PCR used universal primers M1SS and BC2_uni_R on all cDNA. Under the source paper's analysis protocol: For normalization, 1 million high-quality reads were randomly selected from each sample, with every read carrying a distinct molecular identifier. Reads with shared molecular identifiers were discarded instead of being binned into consensus sequences. MiTCR, with a Q25 quality threshold and the strictest error-elimination algorithm, was used for CDR3 identification, clonotype clustering and error correction. A nonparametric unseen species model using Euler transformation provided a lower-bound estimate of total TCR beta diversity. In TCRdb, the public reads were trimmed at Q25 with fastp and aligned with MiXCR, with productive beta chains retained. Identical CDR3 proteins give one entry, which carries the most common genes and DNA. For this entry, the V and J calls and clone size follow TCRdb and not the study's own pipeline. Present in this sample are about 760,000 distinct CDR3 sequences, approximately 53% of which were seen just once. Clones ranked in the top ten supply around a quarter of the sample.

Systemically healthy Caucasian individuals from Russia, over 30 in total and aged roughly 6 to 100 years, were included as donors. About 10 milliliters of peripheral blood were collected from each donor into EDTA-treated Vacutainer tubes. Ficoll-Paque density-gradient centrifugation was used to isolate PBMCs, with at least 6.5 million per sample. Trizol reagent was used to extract total RNA from the PBMCs, yielding at least 5.5 micrograms per sample. The percentages of naive CD45RAhigh/CD27high T cells were determined by flow cytometry on a PBMC aliquot from every donor. The TCR comes from a man aged 40-50 years in good health. Sequenced input: blood.

CDR3 sequence: CASRTSGGVYETQYF. The DNA sequence reads TGTGCCAGCAGGACTAGCGGGGGGGTATATGAGACCCAGTACTTC. The chain uses TRBV6-2 or TRBV6-3 and TRBJ2-5, with 14 middle bases fitting TRBD2. Via the germline V gene, CDR1 is MNHEY and CDR2 SVGEGT. V is cut back by 6 bases and J by 5 bases, with 5 bases in the junction unmatched. Its CDR3 holds 15 amino acids, cysteine through phenylalanine. Kept here is only the CDR3 DNA, which spans 45 bases and is read in frame from base 1.